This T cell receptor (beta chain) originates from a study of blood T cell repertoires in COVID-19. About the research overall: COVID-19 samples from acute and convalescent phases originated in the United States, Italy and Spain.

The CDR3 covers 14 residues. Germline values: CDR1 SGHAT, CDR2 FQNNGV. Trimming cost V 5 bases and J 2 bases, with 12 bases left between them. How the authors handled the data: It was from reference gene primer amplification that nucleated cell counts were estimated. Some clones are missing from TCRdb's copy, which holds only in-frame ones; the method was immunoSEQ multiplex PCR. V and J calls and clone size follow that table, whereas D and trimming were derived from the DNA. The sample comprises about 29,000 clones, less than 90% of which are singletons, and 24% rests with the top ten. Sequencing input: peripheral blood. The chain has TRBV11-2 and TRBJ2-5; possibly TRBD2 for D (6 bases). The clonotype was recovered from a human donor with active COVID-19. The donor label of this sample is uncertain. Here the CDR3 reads CASSRAGLQETQYF. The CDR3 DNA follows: TGTGCCAGCAGCCGAGCGGGTCTTCAAGAGACCCAGTACTTC.